Sequencing of this T cell receptor (beta chain) was carried out in a study of T cell responses to AZD1222 COVID-19 vaccine. Concerning this clone: What it binds is unknown.

Germline CDR1 reads SGHRS; CDR2 reads YFSETQ. Trimming removed 2 bases from V and 1 base from J; junction bases left unmatched: 1. This CDR3 region has 14 residues. Assay: immunoSEQ multiplex PCR; the TCRdb copy retains only in-frame clones and omits some. The sample holds about 110,000 clones, about 90% seen once. Study-level points and caveats: Mapped onto spike, vaccine-associated CD4 TCRs spanned it and were dominant at 160-218 and 743-854.

The rearrangement joins TRBV5-1 to TRBJ1-1, with 8 bases aligning to TRBD1. This specimen was peripheral blood, taken on day 0 of AZD1222 vaccination. The clonotype was recovered from an adult in good health. Written as DNA, the CDR3 is TGCGCCAGCAGCTTCGACAGGGGGAACACTGAAGCTTTCTTT. It codes for CASSFDRGNTEAFF.